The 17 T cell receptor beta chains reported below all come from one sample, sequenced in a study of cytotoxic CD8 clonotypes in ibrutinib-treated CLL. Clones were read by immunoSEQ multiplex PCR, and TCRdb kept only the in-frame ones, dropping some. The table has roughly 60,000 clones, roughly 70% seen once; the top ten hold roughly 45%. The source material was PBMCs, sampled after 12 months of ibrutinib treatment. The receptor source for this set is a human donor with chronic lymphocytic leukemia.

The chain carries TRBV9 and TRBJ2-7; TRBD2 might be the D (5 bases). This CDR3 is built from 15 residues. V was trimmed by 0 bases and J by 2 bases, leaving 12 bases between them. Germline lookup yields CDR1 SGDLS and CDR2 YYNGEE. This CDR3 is CASSVGAVPTYEQYF. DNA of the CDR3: TGTGCCAGCAGCGTAGGAGCGGTTCCGACCTACGAGCAGTACTTC.

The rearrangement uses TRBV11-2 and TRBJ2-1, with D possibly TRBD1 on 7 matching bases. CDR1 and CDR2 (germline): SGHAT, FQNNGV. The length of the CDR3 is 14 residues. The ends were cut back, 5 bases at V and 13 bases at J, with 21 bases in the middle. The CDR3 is CASSRAGNRGPQFF. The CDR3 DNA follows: TGTGCCAGCAGCCGAGCGGGTAACAGGGGTCCTCAGTTCTTC.

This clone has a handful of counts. As DNA, the CDR3 is TGTGCCAGCTCCCCGGGACCGGAGTACAATGAGCAGTTCTTC. Translation: CASSPGPEYNEQFF. The J gene is TRBJ2-1, the V gene TRBV18; D possibly matches TRBD1 or TRBD2 (5 bases each). This CDR3 contains 14 residues. V shed 6 bases and J shed 4 bases, with 13 bases lying between them. The V gene's germline CDR1 is KGHSH and CDR2 LQKENI.

CDR3: CASSGSGRTSGANVLTF. Written as DNA, the CDR3 is TGTGCCAGCAGCGGTAGCGGGAGAACCTCTGGGGCCAACGTCCTGACTTTC. This chain links TRBV9 with TRBJ2-6; 9 bases are a match to TRBD2. V shed 3 bases, J shed 0 bases, and the junction held 4 bases outside the gene matches. Germline V gene lookup returns CDR1 SGDLS and CDR2 YYNGEE. The CDR3 loop spans 17 amino acids.

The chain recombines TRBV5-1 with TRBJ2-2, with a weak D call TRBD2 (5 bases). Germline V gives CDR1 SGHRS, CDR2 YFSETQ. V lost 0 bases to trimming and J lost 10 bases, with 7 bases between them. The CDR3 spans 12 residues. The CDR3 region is CASSLEGEELFF. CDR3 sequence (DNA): TGCGCCAGCAGCTTGGAGGGAGAGGAGCTGTTTTTT.

The DNA of the CDR3 is TGTGCCAGCAGTGAAGCGTCGAACAGGGGATACGAGCAGTACTTC. Translated: CASSEASNRGYEQYF. This chain uses TRBV2 with TRBJ2-7; TRBD1 matches at 7 bases. The germline V gene encodes CDR1 SNHLY and CDR2 FYNNEI. The CDR3 covers 15 residues. The J segment lost 4 bases and the V segment lost 0 bases, leaving 6 bases of the junction unmatched. The full variable domain, in which reference TRBV2 and TRBJ2-7 provide the parts outside the CDR3, is EPEVTQTPSHQVTQMGQEVILRCVPISNHLYFYWYRQILGQKVEFLVSFYNNEISEKSEIFDDQFSVERPDGSNFTLKIRSTKLEDSAMYFCASSEASNRGYEQYFGPGTRLTVT.

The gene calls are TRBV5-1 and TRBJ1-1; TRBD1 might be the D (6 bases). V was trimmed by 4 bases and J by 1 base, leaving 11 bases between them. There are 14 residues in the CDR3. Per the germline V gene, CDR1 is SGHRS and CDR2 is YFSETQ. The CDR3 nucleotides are TGCGCCAGCAGCCTTCTCAGGGGGAACACTGAAGCTTTCTTT. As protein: CASSLLRGNTEAFF.

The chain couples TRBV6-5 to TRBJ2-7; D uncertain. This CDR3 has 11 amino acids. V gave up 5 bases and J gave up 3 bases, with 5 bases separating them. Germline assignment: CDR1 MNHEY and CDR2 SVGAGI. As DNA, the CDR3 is TGTGCCAGCAGTCGCGGCTACGAGCAGTACTTC. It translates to CASSRGYEQYF.

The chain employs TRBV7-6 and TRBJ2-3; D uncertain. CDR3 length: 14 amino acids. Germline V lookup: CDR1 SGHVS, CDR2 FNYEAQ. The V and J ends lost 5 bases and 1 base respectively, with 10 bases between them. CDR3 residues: CASSLGWGTDTQYF. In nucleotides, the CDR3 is TGTGCCAGCAGCCTTGGGTGGGGCACAGATACGCAGTATTTT.

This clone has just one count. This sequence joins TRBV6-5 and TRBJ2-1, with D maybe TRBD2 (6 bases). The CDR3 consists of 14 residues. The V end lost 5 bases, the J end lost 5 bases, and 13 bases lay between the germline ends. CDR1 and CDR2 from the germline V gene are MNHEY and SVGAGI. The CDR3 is CASSLGTSNNEQFF. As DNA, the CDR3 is TGTGCCAGCAGTCTCGGGACTTCCAACAATGAGCAGTTCTTC.

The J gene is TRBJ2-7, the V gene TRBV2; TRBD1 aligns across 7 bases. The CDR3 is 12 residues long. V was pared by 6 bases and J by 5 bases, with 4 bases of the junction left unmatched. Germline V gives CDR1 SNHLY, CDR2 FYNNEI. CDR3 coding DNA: TGTGCCAGCAGCGCCGGGACAGACGAGCAGTACTTC. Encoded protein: CASSAGTDEQYF.

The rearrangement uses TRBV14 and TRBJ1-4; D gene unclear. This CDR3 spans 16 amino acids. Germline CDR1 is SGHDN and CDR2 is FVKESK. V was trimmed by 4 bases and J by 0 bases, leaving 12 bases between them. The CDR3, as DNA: TGTGCCAGCAGCCCCAGACGGTTCGCAACTAATGAAAAACTGTTTTTT. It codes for CASSPRRFATNEKLFF.

This CDR3 reads CASSYSRNTGELFF. Here the CDR3 DNA reads TGTGCCAGCAGTTACTCACGGAACACCGGGGAGCTGTTTTTT. The chain combines TRBV6-5 with TRBJ2-2, with D hard to call. Germline loops: CDR1 MNHEY, CDR2 SVGAGI. This CDR3 has 14 amino acids. Trimming shortened V by 0 bases and J by 1 base, and 3 bases separated the two germline ends.

The CDR3 bases are TGTGCCTGGAGTGCCCCTTTCGAGCAGTACTTC. It encodes CAWSAPFEQYF. The V call is TRBV30, the J call TRBJ2-7; D ambiguous. Between the trimmed V and J ends, which lost 1 base and 6 bases, there was a span of 7 bases. Germline CDR1 reads GTSNPN; CDR2 reads SVGIG (reference sequence). CDR3 length: 11 residues.

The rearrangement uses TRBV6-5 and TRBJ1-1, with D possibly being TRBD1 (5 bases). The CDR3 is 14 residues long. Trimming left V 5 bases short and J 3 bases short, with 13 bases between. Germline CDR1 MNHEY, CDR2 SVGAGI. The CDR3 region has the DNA TGTGCCAGCAGTCACCCGGGGGGATACACTGAAGCTTTCTTT. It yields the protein CASSHPGGYTEAFF.

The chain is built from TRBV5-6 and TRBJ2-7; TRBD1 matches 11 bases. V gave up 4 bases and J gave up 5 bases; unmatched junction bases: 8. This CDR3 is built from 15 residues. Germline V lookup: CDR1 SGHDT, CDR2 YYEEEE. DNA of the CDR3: TGTGCCAGCAGCAGGACAGGGGGCGCGTTGGACGAGCAGTACTTC. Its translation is CASSRTGGALDEQYF.

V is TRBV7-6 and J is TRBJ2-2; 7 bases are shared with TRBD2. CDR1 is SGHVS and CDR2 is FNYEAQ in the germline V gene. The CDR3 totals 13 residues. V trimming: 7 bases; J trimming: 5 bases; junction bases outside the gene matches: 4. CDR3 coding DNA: TGTGCCAGCATGCCCGGGAGGACCGGGGAGCTGTTTTTT. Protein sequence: CASMPGRTGELFF.